The rows below give T cell receptor beta chains drawn from one sample of a study of blood T cell repertoires in COVID-19. Libraries were prepared by immunoSEQ multiplex PCR; TCRdb keeps only in-frame clonotypes and omits some of them. This table holds 42,000 or so clones, around 85% found once. Sequencing was done on a sample of peripheral blood. The receptors here all came from a man aged 35 to 55 with active or convalescent COVID-19. CDR3s include the opening cysteine and the closing phenylalanine or tryptophan. D genes are given only for firm matches. A row's size may be missing; if present it is once, few, many or a size class.

>-|15|TRBV19|-|TRBJ1-1
CASSPGAEKNTEAFF
TGTGCCAGTAGCCCAGGCGCCGAGAAGAACACTGAAGCTTTCTTT
>-|15|TRBV19|-|TRBJ1-3
CASSYDTLSGNTIYF
TGTGCCAGTAGTTACGACACTCTCTCTGGAAACACCATATATTTT
>-|20|TRBV21-1|-|TRBJ1-1
CASSKSKIPGQPTMNTEAFF
TGTGCCAGCAGCAAAAGCAAAATCCCGGGACAGCCAACAATGAACACTGAAGCTTTCTTT
>TRBD2|14|TRBV5-1|-|TRBJ2-7
CASSSGLADYEQYF
TGCGCCAGCAGCTCGGGACTAGCGGATTACGAGCAGTACTTC
>-|16|TRBV7-9|-|TRBJ1-1
CASSLGGPRGSTEAFF
TGTGCCAGCAGCTTAGGAGGCCCCCGGGGGAGCACTGAAGCTTTCTTT
>TRBD2|13|TRBV6-5|once|TRBJ2-1
CAIPSGRGNEQFF
TGTGCCATCCCTAGCGGGAGAGGTAATGAGCAGTTCTTC
>TRBD1|14|TRBV7-2|few|TRBJ1-1
CASSRGQPNTEAFF
TGTGCCAGCAGCAGGGGACAGCCGAACACTGAAGCTTTCTTT
>-|14|TRBV7-9|-|TRBJ1-1
CASSPMGGVAEAFF
TGTGCCAGCAGCCCCATGGGGGGTGTCGCTGAAGCTTTCTTT
>-|15|TRBV12-5|-|TRBJ2-5
CASGLPQGNQETQYF
TGTGCTAGTGGTTTGCCTCAGGGGAACCAAGAGACCCAGTACTTC
>TRBD1|14|TRBV27|-|TRBJ2-1
CASSLSRTGSKQFF
TGTGCCAGCAGTTTGTCCAGGACAGGTAGCAAGCAGTTCTTC
>TRBD2|16|TRBV5-4|-|TRBJ2-1
CASSIKAGRSYNEQFF
TGTGCCAGCAGCATCAAAGCGGGGAGGTCCTACAATGAGCAGTTCTTC
>-|15|TRBV19|-|TRBJ1-2
CASGDEGTPYYGYTF
TGTGCCAGTGGGGATGAGGGGACACCCTACTATGGCTACACCTTC
>-|14|TRBV4-2|-|TRBJ1-4
CASSFSATNEKLFF
TGTGCCAGCTCTTTTAGTGCAACTAATGAAAAACTGTTTTTT
>-|13|TRBV7-9|-|TRBJ2-7
CASSPGEAYEQYF
TGTGCCAGCAGCCCGGGGGAGGCCTACGAGCAGTACTTC
>TRBD1|16|TRBV7-9|few|TRBJ2-7
CASTTSSGTEAYEQYF
TGTGCCAGCACAACATCTTCCGGGACAGAAGCCTACGAGCAGTACTTC
>TRBD2|15|TRBV29-1|few|TRBJ2-7
CSVGLARLGSYEQYF
TGCAGCGTAGGACTAGCGCGTCTGGGCTCCTACGAGCAGTACTTC
>-|12|TRBV6-5|-|TRBJ2-7
CASSLPGFEQYF
TGTGCCAGCAGCCTCCCCGGGTTCGAGCAGTACTTC
>TRBD2|18|TRBV5-5|-|TRBJ2-1
CASSFELAGPTDYNEQFF
TGTGCCAGCAGCTTTGAACTAGCGGGACCTACAGACTACAATGAGCAGTTCTTC